This T cell receptor (beta chain) was captured in a study of T cell repertoires in cytomegalovirus infection. Germline-derived CDR1 and CDR2 are SGHVS and FNYEAQ. The CDR3 is made up of 16 amino acids. V lost 0 bases, J lost 2 bases, and 13 bases lay in between. This clonotype has ten or more counts. The antigen is unknown. TCRdb processed the reads anew with MiXCR; each CDR3 protein has one entry. The top ten hold roughly 13% of the sample, which has some 920,000 distinct CDR3 sequences, approximately 33% seen once. This sequence was found in a human donor in good health (CMV status not recorded). Some clones in this sample may be carry-over from other donors' samples. J is TRBJ1-1 and V is TRBV7-6, with a possible D match to TRBD1 (5 bases). Source: cultured CD8+ T cells from PBMCs, taken from culture after CMV antigen stimulation. The CDR3 protein is CASSLAVRTGNTEAFF. CDR3 DNA sequence: TGTGCCAGCAGCTTAGCAGTTCGTACAGGCAACACTGAAGCTTTCTTT.